This TCR beta chain was observed in a study of T-cell reconstitution after alpha-beta-depleted transplantation in children. Broader study findings: Recipient T cells and thymic progenitors that survived were the source of the high TCRbeta diversity seen at day 60 in some patients. Approximately two months post-transplant, alpha-beta T cells reportedly originated from several hundred expanded graft clones.

A remark on this clonotype: Its antigen is unidentified.

V was trimmed by 2 bases and J by 0 bases, leaving 21 bases between them. This CDR3 comprises 19 residues. The TCRbeta library incorporated unique molecular identifiers. One entry per CDR3 protein results from TCRdb running MiXCR on the PCR reads. In the table there are 250,000 to 300,000 distinct CDR3 sequences, around 9.1% of which are singletons. The receptor comes from a boy in the first two years of life with acute myeloid leukemia, due to receive a stem cell transplant. The sequencing here drew on PBMCs, taken before TCRalphabeta/CD19-depleted stem cell transplant. The chain couples TRBV23-1 to TRBJ2-3; weak D call: TRBD2 (5 bases). TRBV23-1 is noted as an ORF with a role that remains uncertain. CDR3 region: CASSQIEHQRTYSTDTQYF. CDR3 coding DNA: TGCGCCAGCAGTCAAATAGAACACCAGCGGACCTATAGCACAGATACGCAGTATTTT.